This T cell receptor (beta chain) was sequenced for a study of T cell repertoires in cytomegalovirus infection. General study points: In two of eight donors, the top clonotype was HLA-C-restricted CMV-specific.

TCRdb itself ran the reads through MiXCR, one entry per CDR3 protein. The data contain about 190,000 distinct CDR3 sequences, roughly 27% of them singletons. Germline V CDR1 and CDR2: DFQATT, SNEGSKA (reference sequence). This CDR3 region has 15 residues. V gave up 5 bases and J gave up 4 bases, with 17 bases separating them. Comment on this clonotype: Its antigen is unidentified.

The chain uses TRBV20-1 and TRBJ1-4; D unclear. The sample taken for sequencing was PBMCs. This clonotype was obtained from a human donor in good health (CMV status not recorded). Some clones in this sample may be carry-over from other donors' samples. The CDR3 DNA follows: TGCAGTGCTCAAGAAATGACCGGACTTAATGAAAAACTGTTTTTT. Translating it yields CSAQEMTGLNEKLFF.